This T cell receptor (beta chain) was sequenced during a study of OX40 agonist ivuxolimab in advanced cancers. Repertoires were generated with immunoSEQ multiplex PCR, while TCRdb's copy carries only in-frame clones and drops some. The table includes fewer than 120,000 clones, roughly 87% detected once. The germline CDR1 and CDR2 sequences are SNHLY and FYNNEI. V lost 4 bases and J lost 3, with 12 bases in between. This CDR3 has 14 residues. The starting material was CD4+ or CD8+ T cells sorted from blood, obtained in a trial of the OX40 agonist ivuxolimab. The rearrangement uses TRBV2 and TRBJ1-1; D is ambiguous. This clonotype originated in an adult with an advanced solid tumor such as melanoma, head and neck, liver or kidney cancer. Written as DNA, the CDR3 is TGTGCCAGCAGTGGCGAGGTGGAGCACACTGAAGCTTTCTTT. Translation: CASSGEVEHTEAFF.